The next 27 T cell receptor beta chains were all read from a single sample in a study of cytotoxic CD8 clonotypes in ibrutinib-treated CLL. Profiling relied on immunoSEQ multiplex PCR, and the TCRdb table lists in-frame clones only, not all of them. In the table there are about 50,000 clones, approximately 71% of which are singletons. Sample: PBMCs, taken after 12 months of ibrutinib treatment. These receptors came from a human donor with chronic lymphocytic leukemia.

The chain couples TRBV19 to TRBJ1-2; no reliable D call. The V gene lost 0 bases and the J gene lost 2 bases, with 10 bases spanning the gap. Germline V lookup: CDR1 LNHDA, CDR2 SQIVND (reference sequence). This CDR3 is 15 amino acids long. The CDR3 loop is CASSIEHLGNYGYTF. The CDR3, as DNA: TGTGCCAGTAGTATAGAGCATCTCGGGAACTATGGCTACACCTTC. The variable domain in full, completed from reference TRBV19 and TRBJ1-2, reads DGGITQSPKYLFRKEGQNVTLSCEQNLNHDAMYWYRQDPGQGLRLIYYSQIVNDFQKGDIAEGYSVSREKKESFPLTVTSAQKNPTAFYLCASSIEHLGNYGYTFGSGTRLTVV.

The CDR3 DNA follows: TGTGCCAGCACCTCCAGGTTCTATGAGCAGTTCTTC. Its translation: CASTSRFYEQFF. This sequence joins TRBV27 and TRBJ2-1; D unclear. V shed 7 bases and J shed 8 bases, with 12 bases lying between them. CDR1 is MNHEY, CDR2 SMNVEV, per germline (reference sequence). The CDR3 sequence is 12 residues long.

V gene TRBV5-1 combines with J gene TRBJ2-7; D is unclear. From germline, CDR1 is SGHRS and CDR2 YFSETQ. This CDR3 region has 14 residues. The V gene lost 3 bases and the J gene lost 2 bases, with 12 bases spanning the gap. The CDR3 coding sequence is TGCGCCAGCAGCTCGGTCGGGCACCCCTACGAGCAGTACTTC. Protein product: CASSSVGHPYEQYF.

This chain uses TRBV12-5 with TRBJ2-1, with unresolved D. In germline, CDR1 is LGHNT, CDR2 FRNRAP. This CDR3 has 11 amino acids. Between the trimmed V and J ends, which lost 6 bases and 4 bases, there was a span of 4 bases. The CDR3: CASGVYNEQFF. The DNA for the CDR3 is TGTGCTAGTGGGGTGTACAATGAGCAGTTCTTC.

V and J are TRBV4-3 and TRBJ2-3; 15 bases align to TRBD2. After removal of 4 bases from V and 6 bases from J, the junction contained 2 bases not matched to a gene. CDR3 length: 15 amino acids. Germline-derived CDR1 and CDR2 are LGHNA and YSLEER. For the CDR3, the DNA is TGCGCCAGCAGCCTTGGACTAGCGGGAGGGGATACGCAGTATTTT. This codes for CASSLGLAGGDTQYF.

The sample holds one count of this clone. The genes are TRBV21-1 and TRBJ2-7; TRBD2, the table's D call, lacks a check against the DNA. TRBV21-1 is a documented pseudogene. The CDR3 extends over 17 amino acids. CDR3 sequence (DNA): TGTGCCAGCAGCAGTACACGGGGAAGCGCCCACCCCTACGAGCAGTACTTC. Amino acids: CASSSTRGSAHPYEQYF.

This clone has just a few counts. The rearrangement links TRBV18 to TRBJ1-2; 8 bases are shared with TRBD1. Per germline, CDR1 KGHSH and CDR2 LQKENI. This CDR3 has 14 amino acids. The V segment lost 3 bases and the J segment 6 bases; nucleotides outside the gene matches: 6. CDR3 DNA sequence: TGTGCCAGCTCACCTGTAGGACAGGGTGATGGCTACACCTTC. Encoded protein: CASSPVGQGDGYTF.

The rearrangement joins TRBV5-1 to TRBJ2-3, with TRBD1 matching 7 bases. V trimming: 7 bases; J trimming: 5 bases; junction bases outside the gene matches: 10. The germline V gene has CDR1 SGHRS and CDR2 YFSETQ. The CDR3 sequence is 14 residues long. The CDR3: CASQGDFGKDTQYF. CDR3 coding DNA: TGCGCCAGCCAGGGGGATTTTGGCAAAGATACGCAGTATTTT.

The V and J genes are TRBV29-1 and TRBJ2-7, with unresolved D. The CDR3 totals 12 residues. Trimming cost V 6 bases and J 2 bases, with 11 bases left between them. Germline CDR1 reads SQVTM; CDR2 reads ANQGSEA. The CDR3 coding sequence is TGCAGCGTCTTCGACGGTCCCTACGAGCAGTACTTC. Protein: CSVFDGPYEQYF.

This clone is deemed hyperexpanded (1% or more). The chain joins TRBV25-1 to TRBJ1-1; TRBD1 agrees at 8 bases. Germline V gene lookup returns CDR1 MGHDK and CDR2 SYGVNS. J lost 6 bases, V lost 6 bases, and 0 bases had no gene match. There are 11 residues in the CDR3. CDR3 DNA: TGTGCCAGCAGACAGGGGGCTGAAGCTTTCTTT. Amino acid sequence: CASRQGAEAFF. The variable domain in full, completed from reference TRBV25-1 and TRBJ1-1, reads EADIYQTPRYLVIGTGKKITLECSQTMGHDKMYWYQQDPGMELHLIHYSYGVNSTEKGDLSSESTVSRIRTEHFPLTLESARPSHTSQYLCASRQGAEAFFGQGTRLTVV.

The chain combines TRBV11-3 with TRBJ2-5; D is uncertain. V dropped 6 bases and J dropped 4 bases, with 18 bases sitting between them. The CDR3 sequence is 15 residues long. The germline V gene encodes CDR1 SGHNT and CDR2 YENEEA. CDR3 sequence (DNA): TGTGCCAGCAGTTTAACGGGCGATTTAGGAGAGACCCAGTACTTC. Protein: CASSLTGDLGETQYF.

The CDR3 bases are TGTGCCAGCAGTGTCCAGGGAGGTCTGAACAATGAGCAGTTCTTC. Its protein is CASSVQGGLNNEQFF. The V and J genes are TRBV6-1 and TRBJ2-1; a weak D match, TRBD2 (6 bases). V lost 4 bases and J 5 bases, leaving 15 bases between the germline ends. This CDR3 has 15 residues. Germline assignment: CDR1 MNHNS and CDR2 SASEGT.

This chain links TRBV6-1 with TRBJ2-5; TRBD2 aligns across 7 bases. The V gene's germline CDR1 is MNHNS and CDR2 SASEGT. The V gene end was trimmed by 4 bases and the J gene end by 3 bases; junction bases not matched to a gene: 8. There are 15 residues in the CDR3. The DNA of the CDR3 is TGTGCCAGCAGTGCCCCGGCGGGAGCGGAAGAGACCCAGTACTTC. Its protein is CASSAPAGAEETQYF.

The chain uses TRBV14 and TRBJ2-1, with 11 bases matching TRBD2. CDR3 length: 18 residues. Per germline, CDR1 SGHDN and CDR2 FVKESK. Trimming took 4 bases from V and 3 from J; bases not matched to a gene: 11. The CDR3 reads CASSPYSLSGRVYNEQFF. The CDR3 DNA reads as TGTGCCAGCAGCCCCTACTCCCTTAGCGGGAGGGTCTACAATGAGCAGTTCTTC.

J is TRBJ1-1 and V is TRBV25-1; D not certain. Looked up from germline, CDR1 is MGHDK and CDR2 is SYGVNS. This CDR3 spans 13 amino acids. V was pared by 0 bases and J by 3 bases, with 5 bases between. CDR3 protein: CASSEYGDTEAFF. CDR3 DNA: TGTGCCAGCAGTGAATATGGGGACACTGAAGCTTTCTTT.

This clone has more than one count but fewer than ten. This rearrangement joins TRBV2 to TRBJ1-3; 8 nucleotides match TRBD1. Unmatched junction bases numbered 9, after V lost 4 bases and J lost 4 bases. From germline, CDR1 is SNHLY and CDR2 FYNNEI. CDR3 length equals 16 residues. CDR3 protein: CASSGGGTGPGNTIYF. The CDR3 nucleotides are TGTGCCAGCAGTGGTGGTGGGACAGGTCCGGGAAACACCATATATTTT.

This clone was detected many times. The rearrangement links TRBV2 to TRBJ1-2; D is uncertain. V lost 3 bases to trimming and J lost 8 bases, with 13 bases between them. The CDR3 spans 13 residues. CDR1 SNHLY and CDR2 FYNNEI come from the germline V gene. CDR3 sequence: CASSESPGGGYTF. The DNA of the CDR3 is TGTGCCAGCAGTGAGTCTCCAGGTGGAGGCTACACCTTC.

This clone occurred once. V and J are TRBV28 and TRBJ1-1; no firm D call. V was cut by 6 bases and J by 2 bases, with 13 bases left in between. There are 14 residues in the CDR3. In germline, CDR1 is MDHEN, CDR2 SYDVKM. CDR3 nucleotide sequence: TGTGCCAGCAGCCTCGGGCCAGGAAACACTGAAGCTTTCTTT. Its protein is CASSLGPGNTEAFF.

This clone turned up a few times. J is TRBJ2-1 and V is TRBV7-3, with D maybe TRBD2 (5 bases). The CDR3 extends over 14 amino acids. The V gene lost 5 bases and the J gene lost 3 bases, with 11 bases spanning the gap. CDR1 is SGHTA and CDR2 is FQGTGA in the germline V gene. The CDR3 coding sequence is TGTGCCAGCAGCGGGGTGGGAGTCTACAATGAGCAGTTCTTC. Protein product: CASSGVGVYNEQFF.

This rearrangement joins TRBV4-1 to TRBJ2-6, with a possible D match to TRBD1 (5 bases). The CDR3 totals 16 residues. Germline CDR1 MGHRA, CDR2 YSYEKL. V lost 0 bases and J 0 bases, leaving 6 bases between the germline ends. CDR3 protein: CASSQDRGSGANVLTF. The CDR3 bases are TGCGCCAGCAGCCAAGATAGGGGCTCTGGGGCCAACGTCCTGACTTTC.

The chain combines TRBV30 with TRBJ2-4; no firm D call. V was cut by 0 bases and J by 0 bases, with 15 bases left in between. The CDR3 has 17 amino acids. Per germline, CDR1 GTSNPN and CDR2 SVGIG (reference sequence). The CDR3, as DNA: TGTGCCTGGAGTGTTCTGGGCCAAACGCTAGCCAAAAACATTCAGTACTTC. Amino acid sequence: CAWSVLGQTLAKNIQYF.

This clone was picked up a small number of times. The chain has TRBV13 and TRBJ2-7; maybe TRBD1 (6 bases). The CDR3 runs 14 residues. The germline CDR1 and CDR2 sequences are PRHDT and FYEKMQ (reference sequence). The V gene lost 4 bases and the J gene lost 0 bases, with 10 bases spanning the gap. CDR3 sequence reads: CASSYRGGSYEQYF. DNA of the CDR3: TGTGCCAGCAGCTACCGAGGGGGCTCCTACGAGCAGTACTTC.

The chain has TRBV4-1 and TRBJ2-1, with 13 positions matching TRBD2. The CDR3 loop spans 16 amino acids. CDR1 is MGHRA and CDR2 is YSYEKL in the germline V gene. V was pared by 11 bases and J by 7 bases, with 14 bases of the junction left unmatched. The CDR3 is CASSGLGLAGANEQFF. As DNA, the CDR3 is TGCGCCTCATCGGGGTTAGGACTAGCGGGAGCTAATGAGCAGTTCTTC.

This chain uses TRBV28 with TRBJ2-1, with 7 bases identical to TRBD2. CDR1 and CDR2 (germline): MDHEN, SYDVKM. CDR3 length: 13 residues. J was trimmed by 12 bases and V by 3 bases; bases with no gene match: 8. CDR3 residues: CASSFEGGRGQFF. The CDR3 DNA sequence: TGTGCCAGCAGTTTTGAGGGAGGGCGTGGGCAGTTCTTC.

This rearrangement joins TRBV2 to TRBJ2-7, with TRBD1 identical over 10 bases. CDR3 length: 14 residues. J lost 4 bases, V lost 4 bases, and 4 bases had no gene match. The germline CDR1 and CDR2 sequences are SNHLY and FYNNEI. The CDR3 sequence is CASSVDRGHYEQYF. For the CDR3, the DNA is TGTGCCAGCAGTGTCGACAGGGGGCATTACGAGCAGTACTTC.

The chain couples TRBV7-8 to TRBJ2-7; 11 bases line up with TRBD1. From germline, CDR1 is SGHVS and CDR2 FQNEAQ. J lost 2 bases, V lost 4 bases, and 4 bases had no gene match. The CDR3 has 15 amino acids. The CDR3 loop is CASSSGTGGPYEQYF. The CDR3 coding sequence is TGTGCCAGCAGCTCCGGGACAGGGGGTCCCTACGAGCAGTACTTC.

The V and J genes are TRBV7-2 and TRBJ2-4, with D maybe TRBD1 (6 bases). Germline lookup yields CDR1 SGHTA and CDR2 FQGNSA. V was trimmed by 5 bases and J by 6 bases, leaving 20 bases between them. This CDR3 has 16 residues. The chain's CDR3 is CASSATRTVSGNIQYF. The CDR3 DNA is TGTGCCAGCAGCGCCACCCGGACAGTATCTGGAAACATTCAGTACTTC.